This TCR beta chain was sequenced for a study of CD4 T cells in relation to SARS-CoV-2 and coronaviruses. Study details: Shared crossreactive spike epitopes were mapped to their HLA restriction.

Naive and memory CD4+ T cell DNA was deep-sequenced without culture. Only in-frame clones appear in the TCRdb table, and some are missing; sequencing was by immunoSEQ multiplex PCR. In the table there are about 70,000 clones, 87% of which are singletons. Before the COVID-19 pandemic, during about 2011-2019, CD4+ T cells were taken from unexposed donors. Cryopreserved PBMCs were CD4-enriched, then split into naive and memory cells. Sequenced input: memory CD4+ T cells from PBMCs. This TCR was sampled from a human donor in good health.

CDR3 sequence: CASSSRTGNYQPQHF. In DNA, the CDR3 is TGTGCCAGCAGTTCCCGGACAGGGAATTATCAGCCCCAGCATTTT. The genes are TRBV28 and TRBJ1-5, with 8 bases matching TRBD1. This CDR3 is 15 amino acids long. With V trimmed by 4 bases and J by 5 bases, 7 bases remained unmatched. CDR1 and CDR2 (germline): MDHEN, SYDVKM.